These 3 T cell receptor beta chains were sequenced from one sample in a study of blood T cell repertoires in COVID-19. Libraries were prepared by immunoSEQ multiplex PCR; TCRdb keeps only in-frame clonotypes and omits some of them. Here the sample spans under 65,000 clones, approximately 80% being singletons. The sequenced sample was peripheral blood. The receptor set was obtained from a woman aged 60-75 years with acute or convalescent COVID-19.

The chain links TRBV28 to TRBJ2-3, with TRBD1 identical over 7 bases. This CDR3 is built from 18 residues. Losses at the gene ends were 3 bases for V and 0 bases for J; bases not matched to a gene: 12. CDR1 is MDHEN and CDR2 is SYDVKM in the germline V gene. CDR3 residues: CASSFRVRDRGSTDTQYF. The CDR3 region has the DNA TGTGCCAGCAGTTTCAGGGTCCGGGACAGAGGTAGCACAGATACGCAGTATTTT.

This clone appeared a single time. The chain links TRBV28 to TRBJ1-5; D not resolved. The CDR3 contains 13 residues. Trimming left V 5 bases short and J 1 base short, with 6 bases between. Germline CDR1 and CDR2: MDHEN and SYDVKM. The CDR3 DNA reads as TGTGCCAGCAGTACAGACAGCAATCAGCCCCAGCATTTT. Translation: CASSTDSNQPQHF.

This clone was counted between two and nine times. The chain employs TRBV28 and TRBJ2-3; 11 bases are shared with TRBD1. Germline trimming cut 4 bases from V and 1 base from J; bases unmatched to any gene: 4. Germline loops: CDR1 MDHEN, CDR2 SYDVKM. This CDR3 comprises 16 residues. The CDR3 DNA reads TGTGCCAGCAGTTCGGGGACAGGGGGACGCACAGATACGCAGTATTTT. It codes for CASSSGTGGRTDTQYF.